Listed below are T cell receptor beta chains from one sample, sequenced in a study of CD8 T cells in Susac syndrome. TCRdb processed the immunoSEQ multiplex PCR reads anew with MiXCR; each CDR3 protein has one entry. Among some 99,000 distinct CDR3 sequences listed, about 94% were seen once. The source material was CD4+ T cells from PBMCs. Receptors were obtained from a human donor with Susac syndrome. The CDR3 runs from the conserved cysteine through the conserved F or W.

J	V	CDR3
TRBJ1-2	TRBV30	CAWSVRRGLGYTF
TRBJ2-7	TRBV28	CASRSGLFYEQYF
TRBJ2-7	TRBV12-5	CASGSDASYEQYF
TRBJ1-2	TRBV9	CASSVAAGVGYTF
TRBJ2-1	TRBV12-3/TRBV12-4	CASGRGDNEQFF
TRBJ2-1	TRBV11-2	CASSGRGLDYNEQFF
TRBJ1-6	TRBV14	CASSQVQENSPLHF
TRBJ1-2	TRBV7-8	CASSPPDRDYGYTF
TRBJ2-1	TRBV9	CASSARGYNEQFF
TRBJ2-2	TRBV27	CASAQGNTGELFF
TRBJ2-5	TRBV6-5	CASRDLQETQYF
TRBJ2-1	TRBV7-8	CASRIAGGQQFF
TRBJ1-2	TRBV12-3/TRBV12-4	CASTSDSDYGYTF
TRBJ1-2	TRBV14	CASSRQGGSGYTF
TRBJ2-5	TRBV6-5	CATYQVVEETQYF
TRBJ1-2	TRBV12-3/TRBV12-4	CASSFQGAYGYTF
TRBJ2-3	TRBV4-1	CASSQVGGADTQYF
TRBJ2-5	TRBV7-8	CASSLARMQETQYF
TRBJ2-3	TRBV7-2	CASSPPTSGSADTQYF
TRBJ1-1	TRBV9	CASSVLPGATEAFF
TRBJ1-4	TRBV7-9	CASTTGVSNEKLFF
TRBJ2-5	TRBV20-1	CSEAGQGNLETQYF
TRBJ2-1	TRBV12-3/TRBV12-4	CASSFQGNEQFF
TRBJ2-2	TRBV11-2	CASQKPGIGTGELFF
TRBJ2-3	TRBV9	CASSVETGVRTDTQYF
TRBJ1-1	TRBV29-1	CSVEGRLNTEAFF
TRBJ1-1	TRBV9	CASSARSRQNTEAFF
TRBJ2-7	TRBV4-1	CASSQPTGGAYEQYF
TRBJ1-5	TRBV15	CATSRDRGGFNQPQHF
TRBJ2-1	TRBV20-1	CSAASLAGLNNEQFF
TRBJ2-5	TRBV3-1	CASSQLYQETQYF
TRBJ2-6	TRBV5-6	CASSLLGWTGSSGANVLTF
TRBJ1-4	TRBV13	CASSRIYEKLFF
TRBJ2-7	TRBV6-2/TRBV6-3	CASRKGTRSSYEQYF
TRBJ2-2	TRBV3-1	CASSQGSGTGELFF
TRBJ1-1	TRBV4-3	CASSHIPGREAFF
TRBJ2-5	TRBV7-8	CASSLTGTGGQETQYF
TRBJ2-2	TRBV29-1	CSASGGGTGELFF
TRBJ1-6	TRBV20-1	CSAIRTDLNSPLHF
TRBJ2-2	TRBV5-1	CASRQGQTWTGELFF
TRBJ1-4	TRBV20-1	CSARDPRATNEKLFF
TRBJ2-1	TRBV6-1	CASSDPGTSGGTYNEQFF
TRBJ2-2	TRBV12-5	CASGSRGADTGELFF